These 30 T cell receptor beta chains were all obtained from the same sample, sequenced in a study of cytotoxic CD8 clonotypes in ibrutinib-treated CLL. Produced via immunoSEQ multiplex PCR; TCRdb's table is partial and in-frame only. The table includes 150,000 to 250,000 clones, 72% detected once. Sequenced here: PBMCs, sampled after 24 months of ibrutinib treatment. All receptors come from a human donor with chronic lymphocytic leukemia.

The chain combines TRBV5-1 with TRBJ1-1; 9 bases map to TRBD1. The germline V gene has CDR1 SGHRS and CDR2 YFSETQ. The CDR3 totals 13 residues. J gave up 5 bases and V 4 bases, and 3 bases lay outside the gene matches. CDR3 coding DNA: TGCGCCAGCAGCGGGGACAGGGCGACTGAAGCTTTCTTT. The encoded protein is CASSGDRATEAFF.

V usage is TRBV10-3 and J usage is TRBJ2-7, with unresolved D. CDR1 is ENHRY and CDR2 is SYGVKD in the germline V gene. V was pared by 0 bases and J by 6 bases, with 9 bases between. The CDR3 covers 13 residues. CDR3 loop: CAISESTVFEQYF. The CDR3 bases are TGTGCCATCAGTGAGTCGACGGTCTTCGAGCAGTACTTC.

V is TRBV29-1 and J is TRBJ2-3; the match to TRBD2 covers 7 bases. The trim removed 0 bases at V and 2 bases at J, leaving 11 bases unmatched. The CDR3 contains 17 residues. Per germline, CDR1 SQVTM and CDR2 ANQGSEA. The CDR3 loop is CSVEDGESSGYTDTQYF. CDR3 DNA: TGCAGCGTTGAAGATGGAGAATCTAGCGGTTACACAGATACGCAGTATTTT.

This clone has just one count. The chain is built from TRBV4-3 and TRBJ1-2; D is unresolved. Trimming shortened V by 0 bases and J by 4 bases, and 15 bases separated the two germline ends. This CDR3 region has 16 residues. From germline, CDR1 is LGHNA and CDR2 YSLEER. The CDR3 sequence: CASSQDSLGVSYGYTF. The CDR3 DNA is TGCGCCAGCAGCCAAGATAGTCTGGGAGTTAGCTATGGCTACACCTTC.

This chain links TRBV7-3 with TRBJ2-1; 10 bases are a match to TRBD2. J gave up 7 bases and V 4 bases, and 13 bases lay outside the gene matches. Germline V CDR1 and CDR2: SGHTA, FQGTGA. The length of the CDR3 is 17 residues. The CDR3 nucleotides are TGTGCCAGCAGCTCCCCCCGGGTAGCGGGAGGTTGGAATGAGCAGTTCTTC. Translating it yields CASSSPRVAGGWNEQFF. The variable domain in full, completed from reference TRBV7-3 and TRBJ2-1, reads GAGVSQTPSNKVTEKGKYVELRCDPISGHTALYWYRQSLGQGPEFLIYFQGTGAADDSGLPNDRFFAVRPEGSVSTLKIQRTERGDSAVYLCASSSPRVAGGWNEQFFGPGTRLTVL.

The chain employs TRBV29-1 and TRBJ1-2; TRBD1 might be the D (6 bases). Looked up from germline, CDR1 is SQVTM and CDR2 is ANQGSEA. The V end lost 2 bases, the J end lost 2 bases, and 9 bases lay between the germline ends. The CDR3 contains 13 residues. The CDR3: CSVEKGQNYGYTF. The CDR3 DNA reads TGCAGCGTTGAAAAAGGACAGAACTATGGCTACACCTTC.

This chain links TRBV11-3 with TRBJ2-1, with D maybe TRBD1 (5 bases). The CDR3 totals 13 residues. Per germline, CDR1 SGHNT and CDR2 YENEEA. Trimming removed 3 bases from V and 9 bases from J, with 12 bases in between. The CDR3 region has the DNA TGTGCCAGCAGCTTCCAGGGTGGTCTTGAGCAGTTCTTC. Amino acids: CASSFQGGLEQFF. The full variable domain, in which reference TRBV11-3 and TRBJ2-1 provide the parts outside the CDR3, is EAGVVQSPRYKIIEKKQPVAFWCNPISGHNTLYWYLQNLGQGPELLIRYENEEAVDDSQLPKDRFSAERLKGVDSTLKIQPAELGDSAVYLCASSFQGGLEQFFGPGTRLTVL.

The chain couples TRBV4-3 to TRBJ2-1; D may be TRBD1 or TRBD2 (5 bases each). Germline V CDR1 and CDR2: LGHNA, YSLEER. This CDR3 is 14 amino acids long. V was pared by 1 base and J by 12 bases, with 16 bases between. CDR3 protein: CASSQVGTDRSQFF. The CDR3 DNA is TGCGCCAGCAGCCAAGTCGGGACGGACCGCTCGCAGTTCTTC.

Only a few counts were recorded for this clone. The CDR3 DNA is TGTGCCACCGGTCCGGGACAGATCTACGAGCAGTACTTC. Translating gives CATGPGQIYEQYF. This chain links TRBV19 with TRBJ2-7; 7 nucleotides match TRBD1. CDR1 and CDR2 (germline): LNHDA, SQIVND (reference sequence). The junction had 9 bases not matched to a gene; V was cut back by 10 bases and J by 3 bases. The CDR3 sequence is 13 residues long.

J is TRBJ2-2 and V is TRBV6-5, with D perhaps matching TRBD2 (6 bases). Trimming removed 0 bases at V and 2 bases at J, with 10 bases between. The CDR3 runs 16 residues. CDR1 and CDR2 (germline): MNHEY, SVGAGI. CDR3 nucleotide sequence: TGTGCCAGCAGTTACTCCCGGCGGGGCAACACCGGGGAGCTGTTTTTT. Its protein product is CASSYSRRGNTGELFF.

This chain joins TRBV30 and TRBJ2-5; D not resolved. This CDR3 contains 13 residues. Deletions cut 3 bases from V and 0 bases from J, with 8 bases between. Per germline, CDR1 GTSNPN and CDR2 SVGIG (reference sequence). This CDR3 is CAWREQNQETQYF. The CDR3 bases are TGTGCCTGGAGAGAACAAAACCAAGAGACCCAGTACTTC.

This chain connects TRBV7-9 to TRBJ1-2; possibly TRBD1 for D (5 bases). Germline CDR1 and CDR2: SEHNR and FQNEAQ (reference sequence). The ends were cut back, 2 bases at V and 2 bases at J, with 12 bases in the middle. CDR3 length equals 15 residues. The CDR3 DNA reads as TGTGCCAGCAGCTTAATCGGACAACCCAACTATGGCTACACCTTC. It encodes CASSLIGQPNYGYTF. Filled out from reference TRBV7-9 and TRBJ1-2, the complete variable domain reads DTGVSQNPRHKITKRGQNVTFRCDPISEHNRLYWYRQTLGQGPEFLTYFQNEAQLEKSRLLSDRFSAERPKGSFSTLEIQRTEQGDSAMYLCASSLIGQPNYGYTFGSGTRLTVV.

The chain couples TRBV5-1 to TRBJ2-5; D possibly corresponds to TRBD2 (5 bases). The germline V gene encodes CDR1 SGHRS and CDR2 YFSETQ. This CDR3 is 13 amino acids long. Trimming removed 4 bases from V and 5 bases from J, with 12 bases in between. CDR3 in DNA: TGCGCCAGCAGCCGCCGGACGGGGGAGACCCAGTACTTC. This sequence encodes CASSRRTGETQYF.

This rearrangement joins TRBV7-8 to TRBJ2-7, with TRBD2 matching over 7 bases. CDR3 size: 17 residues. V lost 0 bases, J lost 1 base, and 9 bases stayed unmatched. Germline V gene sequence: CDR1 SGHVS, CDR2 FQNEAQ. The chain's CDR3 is CASSLARVPSGSYEQYF. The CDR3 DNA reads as TGTGCCAGCAGCTTAGCTCGTGTCCCTAGCGGTTCCTACGAGCAGTACTTC.

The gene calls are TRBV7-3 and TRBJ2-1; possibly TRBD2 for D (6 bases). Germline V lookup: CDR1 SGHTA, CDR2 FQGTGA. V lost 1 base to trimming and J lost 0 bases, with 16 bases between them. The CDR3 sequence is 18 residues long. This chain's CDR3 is CASSLRAGGVSSYNEQFF. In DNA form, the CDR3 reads TGTGCCAGCAGCTTAAGAGCCGGCGGGGTGAGCTCCTACAATGAGCAGTTCTTC.

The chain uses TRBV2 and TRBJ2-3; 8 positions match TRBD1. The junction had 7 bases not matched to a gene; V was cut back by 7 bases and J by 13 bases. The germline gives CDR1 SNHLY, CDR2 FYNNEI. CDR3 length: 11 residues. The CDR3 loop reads CASKGLGQEYF. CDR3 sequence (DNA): TGTGCCAGCAAGGGCCTGGGACAGGAGTATTTT.

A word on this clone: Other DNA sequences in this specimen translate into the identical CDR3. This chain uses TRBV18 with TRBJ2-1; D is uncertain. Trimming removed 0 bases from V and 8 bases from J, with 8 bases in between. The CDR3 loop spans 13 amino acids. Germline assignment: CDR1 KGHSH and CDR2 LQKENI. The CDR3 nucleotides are TGTGCCAGCTCACCACCTTCAGCCGATGAGCAGTTCTTC. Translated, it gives CASSPPSADEQFF.

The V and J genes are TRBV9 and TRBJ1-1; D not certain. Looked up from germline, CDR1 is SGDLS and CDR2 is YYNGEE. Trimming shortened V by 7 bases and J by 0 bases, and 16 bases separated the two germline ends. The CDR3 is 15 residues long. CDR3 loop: CASAPRLGLNTEAFF. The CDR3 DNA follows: TGTGCCAGCGCGCCGAGGCTGGGTTTGAACACTGAAGCTTTCTTT. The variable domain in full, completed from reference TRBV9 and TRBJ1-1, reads DSGVTQTPKHLITATGQRVTLRCSPRSGDLSVYWYQQSLDQGLQFLIQYYNGEERAKGNILERFSAQQFPDLHSELNLSSLELGDSALYFCASAPRLGLNTEAFFGQGTRLTVV.

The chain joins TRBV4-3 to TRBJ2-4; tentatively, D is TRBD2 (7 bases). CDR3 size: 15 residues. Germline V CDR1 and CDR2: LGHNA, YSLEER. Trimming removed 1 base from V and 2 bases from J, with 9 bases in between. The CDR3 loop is CASSQVGGPKNIQYF. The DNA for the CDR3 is TGCGCCAGCAGCCAAGTGGGGGGGCCCAAAAACATTCAGTACTTC.

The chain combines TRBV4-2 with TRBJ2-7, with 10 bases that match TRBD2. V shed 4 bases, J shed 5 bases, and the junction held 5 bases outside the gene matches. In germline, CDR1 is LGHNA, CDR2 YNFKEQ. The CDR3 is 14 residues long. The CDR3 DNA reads TGTGCCAGCAGCCGAAGCGGGAGGGCGGACGAGCAGTACTTC. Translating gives CASSRSGRADEQYF.

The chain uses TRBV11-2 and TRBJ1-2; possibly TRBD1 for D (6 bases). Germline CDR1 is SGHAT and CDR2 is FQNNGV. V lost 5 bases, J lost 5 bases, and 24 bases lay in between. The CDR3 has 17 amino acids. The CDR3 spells CASSPHLTGLGGYGYTF. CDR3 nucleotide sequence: TGTGCCAGCAGCCCTCACCTCACAGGGTTGGGGGGGTATGGCTACACCTTC.

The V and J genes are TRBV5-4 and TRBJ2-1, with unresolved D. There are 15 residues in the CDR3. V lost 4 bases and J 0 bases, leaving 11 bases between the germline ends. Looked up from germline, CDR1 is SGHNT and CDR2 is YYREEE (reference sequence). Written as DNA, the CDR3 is TGTGCCAGCAGCCAGGATACGAGCTCCTACAATGAGCAGTTCTTC. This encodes CASSQDTSSYNEQFF.

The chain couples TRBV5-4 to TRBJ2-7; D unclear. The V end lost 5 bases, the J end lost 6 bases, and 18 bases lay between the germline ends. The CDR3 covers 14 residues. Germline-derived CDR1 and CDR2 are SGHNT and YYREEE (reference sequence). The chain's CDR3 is CASSPNLAVSEQYF. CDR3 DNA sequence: TGTGCCAGCAGTCCAAACTTAGCAGTAAGCGAGCAGTACTTC. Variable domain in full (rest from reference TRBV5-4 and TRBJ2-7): ETGVTQSPTHLIKTRGQQVTLRCSSQSGHNTVSWYQQALGQGPQFIFQYYREEENGRGNFPPRFSGLQFPNYSSELNVNALELDDSALYLCASSPNLAVSEQYFGPGTRLTVT.

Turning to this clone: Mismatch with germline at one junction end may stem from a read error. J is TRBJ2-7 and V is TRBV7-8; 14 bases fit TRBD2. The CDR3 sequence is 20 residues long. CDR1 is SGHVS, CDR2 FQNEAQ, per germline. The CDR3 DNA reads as TGTGCCAGCAGCATCCATGGACTAGCGGGAGGTAGAGGGGTTGGCTACGGGCAGTACTTC. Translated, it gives CASSIHGLAGGRGVGYGQYF.

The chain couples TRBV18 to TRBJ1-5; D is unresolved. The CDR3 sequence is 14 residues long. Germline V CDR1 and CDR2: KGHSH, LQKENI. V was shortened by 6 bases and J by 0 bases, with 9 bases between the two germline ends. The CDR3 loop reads CASSLQNSNQPQHF. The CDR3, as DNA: TGTGCCAGCTCCCTACAGAATAGCAATCAGCCCCAGCATTTT.

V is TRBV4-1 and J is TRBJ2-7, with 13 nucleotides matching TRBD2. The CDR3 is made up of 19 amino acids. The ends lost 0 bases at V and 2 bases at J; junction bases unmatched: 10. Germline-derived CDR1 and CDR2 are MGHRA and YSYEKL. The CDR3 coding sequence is TGCGCCAGCAGCCAAGATCCCCTTGGGACTAGCGGGAACCCCTACGAGCAGTACTTC. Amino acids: CASSQDPLGTSGNPYEQYF.

Here the CDR3 DNA reads TGTGCCAGCAGCTTAGGTCACAGCAATGAGCAGTTCTTC. It encodes CASSLGHSNEQFF. The rearrangement joins TRBV5-4 to TRBJ2-1; D gene unclear. CDR3 length: 13 amino acids. CDR1 and CDR2 (germline): SGHNT, YYREEE (reference sequence). Trimming removed 2 bases from V and 6 bases from J, with 9 bases in between.

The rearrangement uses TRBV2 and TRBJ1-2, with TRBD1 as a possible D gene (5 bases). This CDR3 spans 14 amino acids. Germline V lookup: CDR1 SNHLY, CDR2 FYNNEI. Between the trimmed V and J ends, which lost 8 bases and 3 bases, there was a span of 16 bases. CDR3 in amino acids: CASLGHRGDYGYTF. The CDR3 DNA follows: TGTGCCAGCTTGGGGCACCGAGGGGACTATGGCTACACCTTC.

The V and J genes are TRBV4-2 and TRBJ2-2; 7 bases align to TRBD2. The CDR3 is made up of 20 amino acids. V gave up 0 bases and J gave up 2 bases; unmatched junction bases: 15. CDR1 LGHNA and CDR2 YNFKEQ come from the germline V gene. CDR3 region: CASSQDPWAGAEGNTGELFF. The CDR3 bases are TGTGCCAGCAGCCAAGATCCATGGGCGGGAGCGGAGGGTAACACCGGGGAGCTGTTTTTT.

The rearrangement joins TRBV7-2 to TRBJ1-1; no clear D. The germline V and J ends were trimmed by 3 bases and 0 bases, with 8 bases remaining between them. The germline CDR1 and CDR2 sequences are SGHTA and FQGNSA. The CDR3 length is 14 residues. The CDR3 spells CASSFPLMNTEAFF. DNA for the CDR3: TGTGCCAGCAGCTTTCCACTCATGAACACTGAAGCTTTCTTT.